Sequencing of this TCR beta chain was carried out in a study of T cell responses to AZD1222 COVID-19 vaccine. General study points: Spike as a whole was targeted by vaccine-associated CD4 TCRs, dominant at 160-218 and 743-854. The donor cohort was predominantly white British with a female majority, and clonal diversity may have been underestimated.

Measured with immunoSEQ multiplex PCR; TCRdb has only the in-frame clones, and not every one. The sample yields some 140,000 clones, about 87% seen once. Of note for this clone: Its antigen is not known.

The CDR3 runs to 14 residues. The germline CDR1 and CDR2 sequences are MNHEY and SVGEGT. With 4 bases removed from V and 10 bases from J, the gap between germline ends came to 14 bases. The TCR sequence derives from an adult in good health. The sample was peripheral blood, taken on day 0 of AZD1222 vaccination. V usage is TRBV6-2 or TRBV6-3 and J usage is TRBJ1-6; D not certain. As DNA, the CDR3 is TGTGCCAGCAGTTTTTCCCGGGATCCCTCACCCCTCCACTTT. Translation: CASSFSRDPSPLHF.